This T cell receptor beta chain is from a study of CXCR3-negative and CXCR3-positive naive CD8 T cells. Overall study: Libraries each contributed about 1.5 +/- 0.3 million TRB reads, for about 135 million in total. Study-wide points: Much lower diversity was found in memory CD8+ cells, while both naive subsets had comparably high diversity.

About this clonotype itself: Its antigen is still unknown.

The CDR3 runs 14 residues. Per the germline V gene, CDR1 is DFQATT and CDR2 is SNEGSKA (reference sequence). In preparing the TRB cDNA libraries, 5' RACE with UMI labels was used. Following a re-call of the 5' RACE reads, TCRdb has one entry per CDR3 protein and lacks DNA. The table lists over 35,000 distinct CDR3 sequences. The TCR originated in a human donor in good health. Some clones in this sample may be carry-over from other donors' samples. The chain uses TRBV20-1 and TRBJ1-5; the D call of TRBD1 rests on TCRdb alone, since no DNA is present to check it. The specimen sequenced was memory CD8+ T cells from blood. This chain's CDR3 is CSAQGTGGAQPQHF.